The next 28 T cell receptor beta chains were all read from a single sample in a study of CD8 T cells in ankylosing spondylitis. TCRdb recomputed calls from the 5' RACE reads with MiXCR, one row per CDR3 protein. The sample lists roughly 240,000 distinct CDR3 sequences; less than 9.5% were seen once. Sequences were obtained from blood, either unsorted or a sorted T cell fraction (not recorded which). The receptors derive from a female donor with ankylosing spondylitis or in good health (not recorded which).

In this sample, this clonotype turned up many times. This chain joins TRBV4-3 and TRBJ2-3; 7 nucleotides align to TRBD2. The CDR3 has 14 residues. Losses at the gene ends were 4 bases for V and 1 base for J; bases not matched to a gene: 2. From germline, CDR1 is LGHNA and CDR2 YSLEER. The CDR3 here is CASSLREGTDTQYF. Written as DNA, the CDR3 is TGCGCCAGCAGCCTACGGGAGGGCACAGATACGCAGTATTTT.

Ten or more counts support this clonotype. The CDR3 DNA is TGTGCCAGCAGTCGCCTCTCTGCGCAGTATTTT. Its protein is CASSRLSAQYF. The rearrangement uses TRBV25-1 and TRBJ2-3; the D is unclear. CDR1 and CDR2 (germline): MGHDK, SYGVNS. This CDR3 has 11 residues. Trimming pared 5 bases from V and 10 bases from J, leaving 10 bases between. Drawing the rest from reference TRBV25-1 and TRBJ2-3, the complete variable domain is EADIYQTPRYLVIGTGKKITLECSQTMGHDKMYWYQQDPGMELHLIHYSYGVNSTEKGDLSSESTVSRIRTEHFPLTLESARPSHTSQYLCASSRLSAQYFGPGTRLTVL.

This clonotype has at least ten counts. V and J are TRBV14 and TRBJ1-1, with no clear D. CDR1 is SGHDN and CDR2 is FVKESK in the germline V gene. The CDR3 consists of 15 residues. Trimming took off 0 bases at V and 1 base at J, with 9 bases between the two ends. CDR3 DNA: TGTGCCAGCAGCCAAGAAACAGCTGAGAACACTGAAGCTTTCTTT. The encoded protein is CASSQETAENTEAFF.

This clonotype was seen more than once but under ten times. The rearrangement links TRBV3-1 to TRBJ2-7; D gene uncertain. CDR1 and CDR2 from the germline V gene are LGHDT and YNNKEL (reference sequence). The CDR3 loop spans 14 amino acids. V was clipped by 1 base and J by 3 bases, with 10 bases between them. Here the CDR3 reads CASSQVGGRYEQYF. CDR3 DNA: TGTGCCAGCAGCCAAGTCGGCGGCCGCTACGAGCAGTACTTC.

Many counts were recorded for this clonotype. DNA for the CDR3: TGTGCCAGCAGCTTCCAACTAGCGGGCACAGATACGCAGTATTTT. Residues: CASSFQLAGTDTQYF. This sequence joins TRBV7-8 and TRBJ2-3, with 8 bases identical to TRBD2. The V segment lost 3 bases and the J segment 1 base; nucleotides outside the gene matches: 3. Germline V gives CDR1 SGHVS, CDR2 FQNEAQ. CDR3 size: 15 residues.

This clonotype was picked up many times. V gene TRBV20-1 combines with J gene TRBJ1-6, with D possibly being TRBD1 (6 bases). V was pared by 1 base and J by 6 bases, with 10 bases between. This CDR3 contains 14 residues. Germline lookup yields CDR1 DFQATT and CDR2 SNEGSKA (reference sequence). The CDR3 coding sequence is TGCAGTGCTAGAGCCGGGGGCGGTAATTCACCCCTCCACTTT. It encodes CSARAGGGNSPLHF.

This clonotype was counted at least ten times. This CDR3 reads CASSLVPNEGDTQYF. The CDR3 nucleotides are TGTGCCAGCAGCTTAGTCCCTAATGAGGGGGATACGCAGTATTTT. The V and J genes are TRBV11-2 and TRBJ2-3; D may be TRBD1 or TRBD2 (5 bases each). This CDR3 spans 15 amino acids. V lost 1 base and J 6 bases, leaving 14 bases between the germline ends. Germline V CDR1 and CDR2: SGHAT, FQNNGV.

This chain links TRBV4-3 with TRBJ2-6; TRBD2 is a possible D gene (6 bases). The germline V gene encodes CDR1 LGHNA and CDR2 YSLEER. The CDR3 is made up of 15 amino acids. The V and J ends lost 0 bases and 8 bases respectively, with 11 bases between them. DNA for the CDR3: TGCGCCAGCAGCCAAGAAGTGCGCGGGACCAACGTCCTGACTTTC. It is translated as CASSQEVRGTNVLTF.

This clonotype was seen repeatedly, ten times or more. The chain uses TRBV27 and TRBJ2-7; 7 bases match TRBD1. Germline V gives CDR1 MNHEY, CDR2 SMNVEV (reference sequence). The CDR3 runs 14 residues. Losses at the gene ends were 3 bases for V and 5 bases for J; bases not matched to a gene: 7. CDR3 DNA sequence: TGTGCCAGCAGTTTCCGACAGGGTGGGAACGAGCAGTACTTC. Amino acids: CASSFRQGGNEQYF.

This clonotype occurred many times. The chain recombines TRBV12-3 or TRBV12-4 with TRBJ2-2; D unresolved. The CDR3 spans 16 residues. The V end lost 3 bases, the J end lost 6 bases, and 17 bases lay between the germline ends. This CDR3 is CASSFPSMFGAGELFF. The DNA of the CDR3 is TGTGCCAGCAGTTTCCCTAGTATGTTTGGGGCCGGGGAGCTGTTTTTT.

Details on this clonotype: A single base separates this from a much larger clone, so it may be a read error. The CDR3 DNA sequence: TGCAGTACTAGTCGTCGGGAGGGAGAAGATACGCAGTATTTT. Its translation is CSTSRREGEDTQYF. The chain employs TRBV20-1 and TRBJ2-3, with 8 bases identical to TRBD2. This CDR3 comprises 14 residues. CDR1 DFQATT and CDR2 SNEGSKA come from the germline V gene (reference sequence).

This clonotype was recorded many times. V usage is TRBV7-2 and J usage is TRBJ2-7; D might be TRBD1 (6 bases). The CDR3 covers 14 residues. Germline lookup yields CDR1 SGHTA and CDR2 FQGNSA. V was cut by 1 base and J by 2 bases, with 9 bases left in between. In DNA form, the CDR3 reads TGTGCCAGCAGCTTAGGAGGGGGACCCTACGAGCAGTACTTC. The encoded protein is CASSLGGGPYEQYF. Full variable domain (remainder filled in from reference TRBV7-2 and TRBJ2-7): GAGVSQSPSNKVTEKGKDVELRCDPISGHTALYWYRQSLGQGLEFLIYFQGNSAPDKSGLPSDRFSAERTGGSVSTLTIQRTQQEDSAVYLCASSLGGGPYEQYFGPGTRLTVT.

This clonotype was observed many times. J is TRBJ2-1 and V is TRBV5-1; a weak D match, TRBD1 (6 bases). V was cut by 7 bases and J by 4 bases, with 18 bases left in between. CDR1 and CDR2 from the germline V gene are SGHRS and YFSETQ. This CDR3 spans 15 amino acids. Here the CDR3 DNA reads TGCGCCAGCGATGTAGGGGGAGCAGGGTACAATGAGCAGTTCTTC. It translates to CASDVGGAGYNEQFF.

This clonotype appeared many times. The CDR3 DNA sequence: TGTGCCAGCAGTTTTTCCGACAGCCGAAATTCACCCCTCCACTTT. It encodes CASSFSDSRNSPLHF. V gene TRBV12-3 or TRBV12-4 combines with J gene TRBJ1-6, with D tentatively TRBD1 (5 bases). This CDR3 comprises 15 residues. Trimming pared 3 bases from V and 7 bases from J, leaving 13 bases between.

The chain links TRBV14 to TRBJ2-1, with D possibly called TRBD1 or TRBD2 (6 bases each). Germline V gene data show CDR1 as SGHDN and CDR2 as FVKESK. CDR3 length equals 16 residues. With 0 bases removed from V and 3 bases from J, the gap between germline ends came to 12 bases. The CDR3: CASSQEGGHVYNEQFF. CDR3 in DNA: TGTGCCAGCAGCCAAGAAGGGGGGCACGTCTACAATGAGCAGTTCTTC.

This clonotype was observed at least ten times. The rearrangement uses TRBV27 and TRBJ1-5; the match to TRBD1 covers 9 bases. The CDR3 length is 17 residues. Per the germline V gene, CDR1 is MNHEY and CDR2 is SMNVEV (reference sequence). V shed 2 bases, J shed 3 bases, and the junction held 8 bases outside the gene matches. The CDR3 loop is CASSLGTGTGINQPQHF. The CDR3 DNA follows: TGTGCCAGCAGTTTAGGGACCGGGACAGGGATCAATCAGCCCCAGCATTTT.

In its sample, this clonotype was seen many times. DNA of the CDR3: TGTGCCAGCAGTTTAGCCGCCGCCCGACTAGCGGCCACAGATACGCAGTATTTT. Its translation is CASSLAAARLAATDTQYF. This chain connects TRBV12-3 or TRBV12-4 to TRBJ2-3; 9 nucleotides match TRBD2. Trimming took 0 bases from V and 2 from J; bases not matched to a gene: 9. The CDR3 is 18 residues long.

The sample holds many counts of this clonotype. The chain uses TRBV5-1 and TRBJ2-3; 8 bases fit TRBD2. V lost 4 bases, J lost 2 bases, and 3 bases stayed unmatched. This CDR3 region has 14 residues. The germline V gene encodes CDR1 SGHRS and CDR2 YFSETQ. The CDR3 sequence: CASSLGRATDTQYF. Here the CDR3 DNA reads TGCGCCAGCAGCCTCGGGAGGGCCACAGATACGCAGTATTTT.

This clonotype was seen a handful of times. It may be a read error: a sequence one base away is much more abundant. The CDR3 region has the DNA TGCAGTGCTGGGACAGGGAGGGAAGAGACCCAGTACTTC. This sequence encodes CSAGTGREETQYF. The chain uses TRBV20-1 and TRBJ2-5; 9 positions match TRBD1. Germline CDR1 reads DFQATT; CDR2 reads SNEGSKA (reference sequence). The trim removed 5 bases at V and 3 bases at J, leaving 4 bases unmatched. CDR3 length equals 13 residues.

This clonotype was seen many times. J is TRBJ1-2 and V is TRBV6-1; the match to TRBD1 covers 9 bases. V shed 6 bases, J shed 4 bases, and the junction held 3 bases outside the gene matches. The length of the CDR3 is 13 residues. CDR1 is MNHNS, CDR2 SASEGT, per germline. CDR3 sequence: CASRDRGFYGYTF. DNA of the CDR3: TGTGCCAGCAGGGACAGGGGATTCTATGGCTACACCTTC.

At least ten counts were recorded for this clonotype. The chain joins TRBV20-1 to TRBJ2-2; weak D call: TRBD1 (5 bases). V lost 6 bases, J lost 8 bases, and 16 bases lay in between. CDR3 length: 13 residues. In germline, CDR1 is DFQATT, CDR2 SNEGSKA (reference sequence). The CDR3 region is CSAPAPGLGELFF. The CDR3 DNA reads as TGCAGTGCCCCAGCCCCAGGGCTTGGGGAGCTGTTTTTT.

This clonotype was detected ten times or more. The rearrangement uses TRBV9 and TRBJ2-7; 7 bases agree with TRBD2. The CDR3 length is 15 residues. CDR1 and CDR2 from the germline V gene are SGDLS and YYNGEE. The J segment lost 7 bases and the V segment lost 0 bases, leaving 10 bases of the junction unmatched. CDR3 sequence (DNA): TGTGCCAGCAGCGTAGATGTTAGCGGGTCGGGTGAGCAGTACTTC. Encoded protein: CASSVDVSGSGEQYF.

This clonotype was counted at least ten times. V usage is TRBV5-1 and J usage is TRBJ2-7, with 7 positions matching TRBD2. The ends lost 0 bases at V and 5 bases at J; junction bases unmatched: 8. The CDR3 extends over 15 amino acids. Germline CDR1 reads SGHRS; CDR2 reads YFSETQ. The CDR3 region has the DNA TGCGCCAGCAGCTTGGTGTCGGCGGGGGTCCACGAGCAGTACTTC. Encoded protein: CASSLVSAGVHEQYF. Full variable domain (outside the CDR3, taken from reference TRBV5-1 and TRBJ2-7): KAGVTQTPRYLIKTRGQQVTLSCSPISGHRSVSWYQQTPGQGLQFLFEYFSETQRNKGNFPGRFSGRQFSNSRSEMNVSTLELGDSALYLCASSLVSAGVHEQYFGPGTRLTVT.

In this sample, this clonotype turned up a few times. V is TRBV5-1 and J is TRBJ2-2, with TRBD1 matching 8 bases. V was pared by 4 bases and J by 7 bases, with 6 bases of the junction left unmatched. Germline V lookup: CDR1 SGHRS, CDR2 YFSETQ. The CDR3 extends over 14 amino acids. CDR3 nucleotide sequence: TGCGCCAGCAGCAAGGACAGGGCCGGCGGGGAGCTGTTTTTT. Protein product: CASSKDRAGGELFF.

This clonotype occurred many times. The chain employs TRBV20-1 and TRBJ1-2, with unresolved D. The germline CDR1 and CDR2 sequences are DFQATT and SNEGSKA (reference sequence). The CDR3 has 12 residues. The V gene lost 0 bases and the J gene lost 4 bases, with 6 bases spanning the gap. CDR3 coding DNA: TGCAGTGCTAGAGATCCGTTCTATGGCTACACCTTC. This codes for CSARDPFYGYTF.

There are many counts of this clonotype. V gene TRBV6-1 combines with J gene TRBJ2-7, with 9 bases lining up with TRBD1. The CDR3 loop spans 15 amino acids. V was pared by 6 bases and J by 5 bases, with 11 bases of the junction left unmatched. Per the germline V gene, CDR1 is MNHNS and CDR2 is SASEGT. This CDR3 reads CASRAPGQGVNEQYF. The CDR3 region has the DNA TGTGCCAGCAGAGCACCGGGACAGGGCGTAAACGAGCAGTACTTC.

This clonotype was observed many times. The V gene is TRBV5-8, the J gene TRBJ2-1; D is tentatively TRBD1 or TRBD2 (5 bases each). Germline V gene sequence: CDR1 SGHTS, CDR2 YDEGEE. V was shortened by 1 base and J by 7 bases, with 12 bases between the two germline ends. This CDR3 has 14 amino acids. CDR3 DNA: TGTGCCAGCAGCTTGTATGTTGAGGGGAATGAGCAGTTCTTC. This translates into CASSLYVEGNEQFF.

This clonotype ranks as medium-sized (0.01 to 0.1%). The gene calls are TRBV29-1 and TRBJ2-5, with D perhaps matching TRBD1 or TRBD2 (5 bases each). Trimming removed 7 bases from V and 4 bases from J, with 13 bases in between. The germline V gene encodes CDR1 SQVTM and CDR2 ANQGSEA. The length of the CDR3 is 12 residues. CDR3 in amino acids: CSGGTRGETQYF. CDR3 DNA sequence: TGCAGCGGGGGCACTAGAGGAGAGACCCAGTACTTC.